This T cell receptor (beta chain) was captured by sequencing in a study of CD8+ T cells in alopecia areata (dated by TCRdb to 2016 to 2019). Turning to the overall study: Treated patients were enrolled in an open-label pilot trial of oral tofacitinib at 5 to 10 mg twice daily for moderate-to-severe alopecia areata. Human TCRbeta sequencing covered scalp tissue and sorted CD4+ and CD8+ peripheral blood T cells from patchy and totalis/universalis alopecia areata patients and healthy controls. Patients stayed on tofacitinib for 6 to 18 months and then had 6 months of follow-up off drug so that delayed response and recurrence could be assessed. High-throughput TCRbeta sequencing was used to examine T cell clonal expansion in alopecia areata in both the C3H/HeJ mouse model and human patients. RNA came from the PAXgene miRNA kit for fixed scalp, the miRNeasy kit for PBMCs, and the RNeasy kit for mouse skin. Scalp clonality was compared across normal scalp (n=4), patchy alopecia areata scalp (n=8), and alopecia totalis/universalis scalp (n=8). Biopsies were taken from tofacitinib-treated patients at baseline and at 4 and 24 weeks of treatment, and a later scalp biopsy was taken in several of the tofacitinib-treated patients. immunoSEQ multiplex PCR using 35 Vbeta forward primers and 13 Jbeta reverse primers was used to amplify TCRbeta CDR3 regions. The study at large found these results: Compared with mice, TCR sequences shared between patients were less clear, possibly partly because of HLA diversity across the patient population. Unlike mouse skin, which is dominated by gammadelta T cells, normal human skin has resident alphabeta T cells that are also sequenced, and this complicates analysis of the scalp TCR repertoire. Compared with normal scalp, lesional scalp, particularly in alopecia totalis/universalis, had higher clonality and more expanded CD8+ clones, which suggests antigenic drive.

Lesional scalp punch biopsies and peripheral blood were collected from alopecia areata patients. PBMCs were separated by density centrifugation and stained for CD3, CD4 and CD8, after which CD4+ and CD8+ T cells were sorted on a FACSAria. The CDR3 runs 14 amino acids, cysteine and phenylalanine included. Just the 42-base CDR3 DNA is kept, in frame starting at base 1. At the junction V is shortened by 3 bases and J by 5 bases, with 13 bases in between. Based on the germline V gene (reference sequence), the CDR1 and CDR2 sequences are LNHDA and SQIVND. The library was built by means of the immunoSEQ multiplex PCR assay. To provide template for TCR sequencing, every sample had RNA extracted and reverse transcribed into cDNA. SuperScript III was used for first-strand cDNA synthesis, primed with a 2:1 mix of oligo-dT and random hexamers. A synthetic immune receptor repertoire was used to assess amplification bias, and residual bias was removed computationally. The published analysis was carried out like this. Raw reads were preprocessed to remove errors, and CDR3 was defined by IMGT conventions from the conserved cysteine to phenylalanine. Clonality was computed by normalizing Shannon entropy by log2 of the number of productive unique TCRs and subtracting the result from 1. Whether each scalp clone was CD4 or CD8 was inferred by checking scalp TCRbeta sequences against the CD4 and CD8 repertoires from sorted blood. TCRdb carries this immuneACCESS record with in-frame sequences only. Its versions omit some clonotypes, under half of them owing to an unresolved V gene in the studies checked, with the rest unexplained. V and J calls plus clone size are reproduced from that table; the DNA served to infer D and trimming. The sample data list 90,000 to 100,000 clones, and less than 50% of these were observed just once. The ten largest make up about 0.79% of the sample.

This clone came up a few times. Its antigen specificity is not known. The sample holds no much larger clone one base away, and base qualities are not on file. Sequenced input: CD4+ T cells sorted from blood. This receptor was identified in a human donor with alopecia areata. The sequence links TRBV19 to TRBJ2-5, with an unclear D gene assignment. The CDR3 region reads CASSMGWNAETQYF. The nucleotide sequence is given as TGTGCCAGTAGTATGGGGTGGAACGCGGAGACCCAGTACTTC.